This TCR beta chain was profiled in a study of cytomegalovirus exposure and HLA in healthy donors. Overall study results and limits: Most TCR sequences were uncommon, yet certain public TCRs appeared in many donors.

Sequencing was performed with immunoSEQ multiplex PCR; in TCRdb, only in-frame clones are kept and a portion is missing. Seen here are about 120,000 clones, about 88% observed once, and the top ten hold 1.1%. Comments on this clone: No antigen is known for it.

After removal of 2 bases from V and 3 bases from J, the junction contained 25 bases not matched to a gene. From germline, CDR1 is GTSNPN and CDR2 SVGIG (reference sequence). The CDR3 sequence is 23 residues long. The TCR originated in a woman aged 18-29 years in good health and CMV-seronegative. The V call is TRBV30, the J call TRBJ2-1; 13 bases agree with TRBD2. The sample comprised PBMCs. This CDR3 is CAWSTPGFYQARGLAGVYNEQFF. The CDR3 bases are TGTGCCTGGAGTACGCCGGGATTCTACCAAGCCCGTGGACTAGCGGGAGTCTACAATGAGCAGTTCTTC.